Given below is one TCR beta chain in context. The antigen remains unidentified. This sample is part of a study of blood T cells in healthy people across ages. At the level of the study: About one barcoded beta molecule per two T cells was the capture yield of template switching. General observations from the study: CMV status of donors was not determined, possibly confounding expanded clonotype changes.

PBMCs were isolated at a quantity of at least 6.5 million per sample. Per sample, no less than 5 micrograms of total RNA were extracted. PCR was performed a second time for roughly 7 to 11 cycles using a sample-barcoded 5' primer and a J-beta primer mix. TCRdb processed the 5' RACE reads anew with MiXCR; each CDR3 protein has one entry. The sample shows about 1,500,000 distinct CDR3 sequences, roughly 30% of them seen only once. Sequenced material: blood. The origin of this receptor is a woman aged 25 to 39 in good health.

This CDR3 is CSASDSTREQYF. CDR3 bases: TGCAGCGCCTCCGACAGCACCCGCGAGCAGTACTTC. The chain couples TRBV29-1 to TRBJ2-7; D is possibly TRBD1 (5 bases). Germline CDR1 SQVTM, CDR2 ANQGSEA. This CDR3 is 12 amino acids long. V lost 7 bases and J 6 bases, leaving 16 bases between the germline ends.